This record covers a single T cell receptor (beta chain). Its antigen remains unknown. A read error is likely, as this CDR3 ends without the conserved phenylalanine or tryptophan. It is unclear where the CDR3 begins or ends on the DNA, so no DNA is shown, and the CDR3 is as TCRdb lists it. The data are from a study of molecular identifiers for immune sequencing clone quantification. Overall study: Naive CD8 cell RNA, from roughly 20,000 or 100,000 cells, was split five ways in replicates, with four sequenced. General observations from the study: In cases of identical TCR molecules sharing a barcode, highly expanded clone sizes could be underestimated. The share of molecules held by clones above 20 RNA copies was over 99% in effector cells and under 1% in naive cells.

The length of the CDR3 is 13 amino acids, counting both ends. It was with previously described methods and listed TCR primers that bulk TCR libraries were made. In TCRdb, the PCR reads were re-called with MiXCR into one record per CDR3 protein. The sample includes 97,000 or so distinct CDR3 sequences, 30% to 35% of them seen just once. This TCR was sampled from a human donor in good health. Some libraries in this study had Jurkat cell RNA spiked in. This chain joins TRBV12-3 or TRBV12-4 and TRBJ1-1. The sample consisted of naive CD8+ T cells from blood, with Jurkat cell RNA spiked in. Regarding subset: FACS-sorted CD8+CD4-CCR7+CD45RA+ naive T cells. CDR3: CASSLTDNTEALY.